This paragraph reports one T cell receptor (beta chain). Its antigen is unknown. Base qualities are not at hand, and no much larger clone is one base apart. This record comes from a study of blood T cell repertoires in COVID-19 (dated by TCRdb to 2019 to 2021). Regarding the complete study: Samples from collaborators originated in the United States, Italy and Spain and spanned both the acute and convalescent phases of COVID-19. The repertoires were made available in a free public database intended to serve as a resource for research on the immune response to SARS-CoV-2. The material from the prospective study consisted of cDNA or gDNA derived from T cells, B-cell-depleted T cells, or PBMCs. Nearly every sample came with metadata listing a de-identified subject ID, COVID-19 status, age in years and sex. Where HLA class I and class II types were available, the types were taken from metadata supplied by the sample provider, not from assay-based typing. Deeply sampled blood TCRbeta repertoires from subjects exposed to, actively infected with, or recovered from COVID-19 were included in the dataset. The samples were drawn from two sources: the first 160 participants of the ongoing ImmuneRACE study, and 1,254 subjects contributed by 6 global collaborators.

Broader findings and caveats from the paper: The amount of clinical and demographic metadata varied by source and participant and was provided uncurated.

TCRbeta CDR3 regions were amplified from genomic DNA by means of the immunoSEQ Assay, a bias-controlled multiplex PCR. As for how the authors treated the data: The number of nucleated cells in each sample was estimated from the amplification of reference gene primers within the assay. To quantify the absolute abundance of each unique TCRbeta CDR3 rearrangement, sequence reads were collapsed and filtered. Productive Simpson clonality was computed per sample as the square root of Simpson's diversity index over productive rearrangements. TCRdb's version of the immuneACCESS table is confined to in-frame rearrangements and falls short of the full clone set. An unresolved V gene accounts for under half of the shortfall where checked; the remainder is of unknown origin. V, J and clone size are taken as reported in that table, and D and trimming were inferred from the DNA itself. The sample table lists 160,000 or so clones, 65% to 90% of them with a count of one. In total, the top ten clones hold about 8.9% of the sample.

Collaborating institutions collected whole blood in K2EDTA tubes following their own protocols. For TCRbeta analysis, collaborator samples were shipped as frozen whole blood, as isolated PBMCs, or as DNA extracted from either sample type. At the junction V is shortened by 6 bases and J by 2 bases; bases outside the gene matches: 7. From the cysteine up to the phenylalanine, the CDR3 has a length of 17 residues. The kept DNA is CDR3 alone, 51 bases in frame from the first base. Looking up the germline V gene yields CDR1 MRHNA and CDR2 SNTAGT. The sequence is built from TRBV6-4 and TRBJ1-6, with 10 middle bases fitting TRBD1. The receptor was derived from a woman aged 45-65 years with acute or convalescent COVID-19. The sample taken for sequencing was peripheral blood. The DNA sequence reads TGTGCCAGCAGCCCCGGGACAGGGGCACCCTATAATTCACCCCTCCACTTT. Translated, this gives CASSPGTGAPYNSPLHF.